A single sample is the source of the 32 T cell receptor beta chains below, sequenced in a study of T cells in Graves' hyperthyroidism and ophthalmopathy. Authors of the study amplified TCR beta CDR3 regions from RNA transcripts. During a first-round RT-PCR of the TCR CDR3, the HTBI primer set was used. MiXCR, run by TCRdb on the multiplex PCR reads, gives a single entry per CDR3 protein. The sample has some 370,000 distinct CDR3 sequences; 17% are singletons. The sequencing input was blood. The receptors come from a woman aged 25-40 years with Graves' hyperthyroidism that later progressed to Graves' ophthalmopathy.

This clonotype has ten or more counts. V gene TRBV27 combines with J gene TRBJ2-7; no clear D gene. CDR3 length equals 14 residues. V was cut by 4 bases and J by 4 bases, with 14 bases left in between. CDR1 is MNHEY, CDR2 SMNVEV, per germline (reference sequence). The CDR3 is CASSSSGKGYEQYF. CDR3 nucleotide sequence: TGTGCCAGCAGTTCATCAGGTAAAGGGTACGAGCAGTACTTC.

The table lists this clonotype with many counts. The CDR3 here is CSAQQGGNEKLFF. The CDR3 nucleotides read TGCAGTGCACAACAGGGGGGCAATGAAAAACTGTTTTTT. The gene calls are TRBV20-1 and TRBJ1-4; TRBD1 matches at 8 bases. J was trimmed by 5 bases and V by 6 bases; bases with no gene match: 5. The CDR3 is made up of 13 amino acids. Germline loops: CDR1 DFQATT, CDR2 SNEGSKA (reference sequence).

The V call is TRBV19, the J call TRBJ1-6; D unresolved. Trimming took 0 bases from V and 7 from J, leaving 10 bases between them. Per the germline V gene, CDR1 is LNHDA and CDR2 is SQIVND (reference sequence). The length of the CDR3 is 15 residues. The CDR3 bases are TGTGCCAGTAGTATAGATATACAGAGAAATTCACCCCTCCACTTT. It is translated as CASSIDIQRNSPLHF.

This clonotype was counted many times. The chain carries TRBV6-5 and TRBJ1-1; no definite D call. Trimming pared 0 bases from V and 4 bases from J, leaving 15 bases between. This CDR3 comprises 16 residues. Looked up from germline, CDR1 is MNHEY and CDR2 is SVGAGI. CDR3: CASSYSPPLIGTEAFF. The CDR3 nucleotides are TGTGCCAGCAGTTACTCTCCCCCCCTCATAGGCACTGAAGCTTTCTTT.

This clonotype came up many times. This chain's CDR3 is CASSVGGNQETQYF. The CDR3 nucleotides read TGTGCCAGCAGCGTAGGCGGGAACCAAGAGACCCAGTACTTC. V and J are TRBV28 and TRBJ2-5, with TRBD2 as a possible D gene (6 bases). Germline V gene sequence: CDR1 MDHEN, CDR2 SYDVKM. Deletions cut 6 bases from V and 0 bases from J, with 11 bases between. The length of the CDR3 is 14 residues.

The J gene is TRBJ1-2, the V gene TRBV4-2; D is unresolved. In germline, CDR1 is LGHNA, CDR2 YNFKEQ. Deletions cut 1 base from V and 2 bases from J, with 14 bases between. This CDR3 has 16 amino acids. As DNA, the CDR3 is TGTGCCAGCAGCCAAGGGGCCCGGGATGGAAACTATGGCTACACCTTC. As protein: CASSQGARDGNYGYTF.

This clonotype was observed many times. The rearrangement joins TRBV5-1 to TRBJ2-5, with D perhaps TRBD1 (6 bases). In germline, CDR1 is SGHRS, CDR2 YFSETQ. V lost 2 bases and J 0 bases, leaving 14 bases between the germline ends. The CDR3 has 16 residues. CDR3 nucleotide sequence: TGCGCCAGCAGCTTCACTGTGAGGGGGAACCAAGAGACCCAGTACTTC. Translated, it gives CASSFTVRGNQETQYF.

This clonotype was seen repeatedly, ten times or more. This rearrangement joins TRBV7-9 to TRBJ2-7, with D perhaps TRBD1 (5 bases). CDR3 length equals 16 residues. Between the trimmed V and J ends, which lost 1 base and 3 bases, there was a span of 16 bases. Germline CDR1 SEHNR, CDR2 FQNEAQ (reference sequence). DNA of the CDR3: TGTGCCAGCAGCTTAGGCCTTGACAGAAACCTCTACGAGCAGTACTTC. This sequence encodes CASSLGLDRNLYEQYF.

The chain is built from TRBV2 and TRBJ2-3, with 13 bases matching TRBD2. With V trimmed by 6 bases and J by 2 bases, 5 bases remained unmatched. CDR1 and CDR2 from the germline V gene are SNHLY and FYNNEI. The length of the CDR3 is 16 residues. CDR3 nucleotide sequence: TGTGCCAGCAGCCCGGGACTAGCGGGATTCACAGATACGCAGTATTTT. Translation: CASSPGLAGFTDTQYF.

This clonotype was found a few times. The DNA of the CDR3 is TGTGCCAGTTCCAAGGGTTTCGGGGGAAACTATGGCTACACCTTC. It codes for CASSKGFGGNYGYTF. V gene TRBV6-1 combines with J gene TRBJ1-2, with D perhaps TRBD1 (5 bases). Trimming took 9 bases from V and 2 from J, leaving 19 bases between them. The CDR3 loop spans 15 amino acids. Germline loops: CDR1 MNHNS, CDR2 SASEGT.

This clonotype came up many times. The V gene is TRBV12-3 or TRBV12-4, the J gene TRBJ1-1, with a possible D match to TRBD1 (5 bases). CDR3 length equals 14 residues. V lost 7 bases and J 6 bases, leaving 18 bases between the germline ends. The chain's CDR3 is CASTRAPRGAEAFF. The CDR3 region has the DNA TGTGCCAGCACGAGGGCCCCCCGAGGGGCTGAAGCTTTCTTT.

This clonotype was seen ten or more times. This chain joins TRBV10-3 and TRBJ2-3; D is uncertain. From germline, CDR1 is ENHRY and CDR2 SYGVKD. V was pared by 3 bases and J by 6 bases, with 7 bases between. This CDR3 comprises 12 residues. DNA of the CDR3: TGTGCCATCAGTGACTCGGAGGATACGCAGTATTTT. Translating gives CAISDSEDTQYF.

This clonotype turned up a few times. The chain employs TRBV20-1 and TRBJ1-5; a possible D gene is TRBD1 (5 bases). This CDR3 comprises 15 residues. V was trimmed by 6 bases and J by 3 bases, leaving 18 bases between them. The V gene's germline CDR1 is DFQATT and CDR2 SNEGSKA (reference sequence). In DNA, the CDR3 is TGCAGTGCCCTCGAGGGACGGGACTACAATCAGCCCCAGCATTTT. It is translated as CSALEGRDYNQPQHF.

This chain connects TRBV2 to TRBJ2-2; tentatively, D is TRBD2 (6 bases). Germline values: CDR1 SNHLY, CDR2 FYNNEI. V lost 4 bases and J 6 bases, leaving 6 bases between the germline ends. This CDR3 has 12 amino acids. CDR3 residues: CASSAGAGELFF. The DNA of the CDR3 is TGTGCCAGCAGTGCGGGGGCCGGGGAGCTGTTTTTT.

This clonotype has only a few counts. V gene TRBV6-1 combines with J gene TRBJ2-7; no definite D call. The ends were cut back, 0 bases at V and 2 bases at J, with 5 bases in the middle. Germline lookup yields CDR1 MNHNS and CDR2 SASEGT. This CDR3 has 13 amino acids. CDR3 bases: TGTGCCAGCAGTGAAGCCGCGGCCTACGAGCAGTACTTC. Translating it yields CASSEAAAYEQYF.

This clonotype was found many times. The CDR3, as DNA: TGTGCCAGCAGCACGTCTAGCGGGGGCCTCACAGATACGCAGTATTTT. Encoded protein: CASSTSSGGLTDTQYF. V usage is TRBV5-6 and J usage is TRBJ2-3; 10 bases agree with TRBD2. V trimming: 4 bases; J trimming: 2 bases; junction bases outside the gene matches: 7. The CDR3 consists of 16 residues. Germline CDR1 reads SGHDT; CDR2 reads YYEEEE.

Ten or more counts support this clonotype. J is TRBJ1-1 and V is TRBV12-5; tentatively, D is TRBD1 (5 bases). The germline gives CDR1 LGHNT, CDR2 FRNRAP. The CDR3 spans 13 residues. V gave up 3 bases and J gave up 1 base, with 6 bases separating them. The CDR3 nucleotides are TGTGCTAGTGGTTTAGGACAGAACACTGAAGCTTTCTTT. Its protein is CASGLGQNTEAFF.

The table lists this clonotype with many counts. This chain connects TRBV12-3 or TRBV12-4 to TRBJ1-5, with D perhaps TRBD1 (5 bases). CDR3 length: 19 residues. V was trimmed by 7 bases and J by 0 bases, leaving 25 bases between them. The CDR3 loop is CASTLRGPRGGNSNQPQHF. The CDR3 DNA sequence: TGTGCCAGCACCCTGCGCGGCCCCCGGGGGGGAAATAGCAATCAGCCCCAGCATTTT.

This clonotype occurred a few times. The J gene is TRBJ2-2, the V gene TRBV29-1; D not resolved. The CDR3 sequence is 16 residues long. Germline-derived CDR1 and CDR2 are SQVTM and ANQGSEA. Trimming removed 0 bases at V and 4 bases at J, with 15 bases between. The CDR3 nucleotides read TGCAGCGTTGAAGAACGTACCGGAGTAATCACCGGGGAGCTGTTTTTT. Translation gives CSVEERTGVITGELFF.

This clonotype showed up many times. CDR3 sequence reads: CASSPLRSEQFF. The CDR3 DNA sequence: TGTGCCAGCAGTCCCCTCCGGTCCGAGCAGTTCTTC. J is TRBJ2-1 and V is TRBV12-3 or TRBV12-4; D unresolved. There are 12 residues in the CDR3. Trimming stripped 5 bases from V and 10 bases from J, with 12 bases between.

This clonotype showed up many times. This sequence joins TRBV5-1 and TRBJ2-7, with D possibly matching TRBD2 (5 bases). CDR1 is SGHRS and CDR2 is YFSETQ in the germline V gene. The CDR3 length is 17 residues. The V end was cut by 4 bases, the J end by 5 bases, with 25 bases between. The CDR3, as DNA: TGCGCCAGCAGCCCCCCTCGTGCGGGCCGGTTGTATAACGAGCAGTACTTC. This codes for CASSPPRAGRLYNEQYF.

Points on this clonotype: With a much larger clone just one base away, this may be a read error. The chain carries TRBV25-1 and TRBJ2-7; 12 bases line up with TRBD2. CDR1 MGHDK and CDR2 SYGVNS come from the germline V gene. This CDR3 has 16 residues. Written as DNA, the CDR3 is TGTGCCAGCTGTGAATCGACTAGCGGGAGCTCCTACGAGCAGTACTTC. As protein: CASCESTSGSSYEQYF.

This clonotype has at least ten counts. J is TRBJ2-1 and V is TRBV3-1; 9 bases are a match to TRBD2. CDR1 and CDR2 from the germline V gene are LGHDT and YNNKEL (reference sequence). Losses at the gene ends were 5 bases for V and 13 bases for J; bases not matched to a gene: 15. The CDR3 has 15 amino acids. The DNA of the CDR3 is TGTGCCAGCAGCGGAGGGGTGGTTGGCGGGAGGGCCCAGTTCTTC. Amino acids: CASSGGVVGGRAQFF.

This clonotype came up many times. The chain uses TRBV10-3 and TRBJ2-5; 7 nucleotides agree with TRBD2. CDR3 length: 17 amino acids. Per germline, CDR1 ENHRY and CDR2 SYGVKD. Trimming took 4 bases from V and 1 from J; bases not matched to a gene: 12. The CDR3 sequence: CAISGGGLGNTQETQYF. The CDR3 DNA follows: TGTGCCATCAGTGGGGGGGGGTTAGGAAATACCCAAGAGACCCAGTACTTC.

This clonotype was seen at least ten times. The CDR3, as DNA: TGTGCCAGCAGACAGAACCCTGGAGATACGCAGTATTTT. It specifies CASRQNPGDTQYF. The V gene is TRBV2, the J gene TRBJ2-3, with D unresolved. This CDR3 spans 13 amino acids. Trimming removed 6 bases from V and 5 bases from J, with 12 bases in between. Per germline, CDR1 SNHLY and CDR2 FYNNEI.

Ten or more counts support this clonotype. The chain employs TRBV11-2 and TRBJ1-1; D is unresolved. This CDR3 is 13 amino acids long. From germline, CDR1 is SGHAT and CDR2 FQNNGV. V lost 6 bases, J lost 7 bases, and 15 bases lay in between. Here the CDR3 DNA reads TGTGCCAGCAGATCGCCCCTCAAGAATGAAGCTTTCTTT. It is translated as CASRSPLKNEAFF.

This clonotype showed up many times. The V call is TRBV10-2, the J call TRBJ2-2; TRBD1 agrees at 10 bases. V trimming: 8 bases; J trimming: 3 bases; junction bases outside the gene matches: 9. Germline V gene lookup returns CDR1 WSHSY and CDR2 SAAADI. The CDR3 sequence is 16 residues long. The CDR3: CASPPPGTGDTGELFF. In DNA, the CDR3 is TGCGCCAGCCCGCCCCCCGGGACAGGGGACACCGGGGAGCTGTTTTTT.

As for this clonotype: Its ends do not fully match the called genes, so a read error is possible. This sequence joins TRBV4-1 and TRBJ2-7; 10 bases map to TRBD2. The CDR3 is 17 residues long. Per germline, CDR1 MGHRA and CDR2 YSYEKL. The DNA for the CDR3 is TGTGCCAGCAGCTTAGGGGGCGGGCTAGCGGGAGTCTACGAGCAGTACTTC. Translated: CASSLGGGLAGVYEQYF.

This clonotype was detected only a few times. The rearrangement joins TRBV4-1 to TRBJ2-1; 7 bases match TRBD1. Germline V CDR1 and CDR2: MGHRA, YSYEKL. This CDR3 comprises 14 residues. The trim removed 0 bases at V and 6 bases at J, leaving 2 bases unmatched. CDR3: CASSQETGLNEQFF. The CDR3 region has the DNA TGCGCCAGCAGCCAAGAGACAGGGCTCAATGAGCAGTTCTTC.

This clonotype was found many times. V gene TRBV5-1 combines with J gene TRBJ2-3; D is possibly TRBD1 (5 bases). The CDR3 spans 15 residues. Germline V gene data show CDR1 as SGHRS and CDR2 as YFSETQ. V gave up 0 bases and J gave up 0 bases, with 8 bases separating them. For the CDR3, the DNA is TGCGCCAGCAGCTTGGGGGGCCCCAGCACAGATACGCAGTATTTT. Residues: CASSLGGPSTDTQYF.

This clonotype was picked up a small number of times. The DNA for the CDR3 is TGTGCCAGCTCAAGTCTAGTCCCCGGGGAGCTGTTTTTT. As protein: CASSSLVPGELFF. The rearrangement links TRBV18 to TRBJ2-2; D call uncertain. In germline, CDR1 is KGHSH, CDR2 LQKENI. V lost 5 bases and J lost 6, with 10 bases in between. This CDR3 contains 13 residues.

This clonotype occurred many times. The genes are TRBV2 and TRBJ2-7, with 9 bases matching TRBD1. CDR1 and CDR2 (germline): SNHLY, FYNNEI. With 2 bases clipped from V and 0 bases from J, the junction kept 5 bases outside the gene matches. The CDR3 runs 16 residues. The DNA of the CDR3 is TGTGCCAGCAGTGAACCCGGACAGGGGCGCTCCTACGAGCAGTACTTC. As protein: CASSEPGQGRSYEQYF.